This T cell receptor (beta chain) was documented in a study of CD8 T cells in Susac syndrome. Trimming removed 3 bases at V and 0 bases at J, with 12 bases between. The germline V gene has CDR1 LNHDA and CDR2 SQIVND (reference sequence). There are 15 residues in the CDR3. TEMRA cells were enriched by FACS, and CD4+ and CD8+ T cells were negatively isolated. Random hexamers were used to reverse transcribe the RNA input (roughly 0.5 to 1 ug). With immunoSEQ multiplex PCR, TCR beta CDR3 was amplified across 54 Vbeta and 13 Jbeta. A single record per CDR3 protein comes from TCRdb applying MiXCR to the immunoSEQ multiplex PCR reads. The sample includes 250,000 to 300,000 distinct CDR3 sequences, about 88% of them seen just once. With respect to this clonotype: Its antigen remains unidentified.

General study findings and limits: In its TCR sequencing and HLA analysis, the study acknowledged that the number of individuals was relatively small.

Sequencing was performed on CD8+ T cells from PBMCs. V is TRBV19 and J is TRBJ2-7; the D gene is possibly TRBD1 (6 bases). This TCR derives from a human donor with multiple sclerosis. CDR3 sequence (DNA): TGTGCCAGTAGTATCGGGACACAACTCTCCTACGAGCAGTACTTC. Its protein product is CASSIGTQLSYEQYF.